Listed below are T cell receptor beta chains from one sample, sequenced in a study of T cell repertoires in cytomegalovirus infection. TCRdb re-called the reads through MiXCR, storing one row per CDR3 protein. The table includes about 150,000 distinct CDR3 sequences, about 20% detected once. Sequencing was carried out using PBMCs. Source of these receptors: a human donor in good health (CMV status not recorded). Some clones in this sample may be carry-over from other donors' samples. Both conserved end residues are part of each CDR3. D genes are given only for firm matches. Size values are once, few and many counts, or a class for expanded clones, and some rows have none.

clone_size	v_call	j_call	d_call	cdr3_aa	cdr3_nt
many	TRBV7-2	TRBJ2-6	TRBD1	CASSLNLRTGDSGANVLTF	TGTGCCAGCAGCCTAAACCTTAGGACAGGGGATTCTGGGGCCAACGTCCTGACTTTC
NA	TRBV29-1	TRBJ1-4	NA	CSVGSGREKLFF	TGCAGCGTTGGCTCAGGACGAGAAAAACTGTTTTTT
many	TRBV7-8	TRBJ2-7	TRBD1	CASSSPGQASYEQYF	TGTGCCAGCAGCTCCCCGGGACAGGCCTCCTACGAGCAGTACTTC
NA	TRBV18	TRBJ2-3	TRBD1	CASSPTWTGGTDTQYF	TGTGCCAGCTCACCCACGTGGACAGGAGGCACAGATACGCAGTATTTT
NA	TRBV28	TRBJ2-7	TRBD1	CASSPGQGMEQYF	TGTGCCAGCAGCCCGGGACAGGGGATGGAGCAGTACTTC
NA	TRBV19	TRBJ1-1	NA	CASKDSNTEAFF	TGTGCCAGTAAGGACTCGAACACTGAAGCTTTCTTT
NA	TRBV6-5	TRBJ1-1	NA	CAVLEGGKTEAFF	TGTGCCGTACTGGAGGGGGGGAAGACTGAAGCTTTCTTT
NA	TRBV6-1	TRBJ1-2	TRBD1	CASSYGDRGYYGYTF	TGTGCCAGCAGTTACGGGGACAGGGGATACTATGGCTACACCTTC
NA	TRBV6-2/TRBV6-3	TRBJ1-6	NA	CASSSDSLGSPLHF	TGTGCCAGCAGCTCCGACAGCCTGGGGTCACCCCTCCACTTT
NA	TRBV29-1	TRBJ2-5	NA	CSVGGFQETQYF	TGCAGCGTTGGGGGTTTCCAAGAGACCCAGTACTTC
many	TRBV28	TRBJ2-1	NA	CASRTGLRSYNEQFF	TGTGCCAGCAGAACAGGGCTCCGCTCCTACAATGAGCAGTTCTTC
few	TRBV2	TRBJ2-5	TRBD2	CASSYGLAGGETQYF	TGTGCCAGCAGCTACGGACTAGCGGGGGGAGAGACCCAGTACTTC
many	TRBV12-3/TRBV12-4	TRBJ2-6	NA	CASSLWGTTSSGANVLTF	TGTGCCAGCAGTTTGTGGGGAACTACTAGCTCTGGGGCCAACGTCCTGACTTTC
few	TRBV7-9	TRBJ2-7	TRBD1	CASSPRDRGTYEQYF	TGTGCCAGCAGCCCCCGGGACAGGGGTACCTACGAGCAGTACTTC
NA	TRBV2	TRBJ1-6	NA	CASSEEGTPLHF	TGTGCCAGCAGTGAGGAGGGCACACCCCTCCACTTT
once	TRBV19	TRBJ2-7	NA	CASSGRDGSYEQYF	TGTGCCAGTAGTGGCCGGGACGGCTCCTACGAGCAGTACTTC
NA	TRBV27	TRBJ1-5	NA	CASGVLRPQHF	TGTGCCAGCGGGGTTCTACGGCCCCAGCATTTT
few	TRBV11-2	TRBJ2-5	NA	CASSVGLQETQYF	TGTGCCAGCAGCGTGGGACTTCAAGAGACCCAGTACTTC
few	TRBV28	TRBJ2-1	NA	CASSLHVQGGNEQFF	TGTGCCAGCAGCTTACACGTGCAGGGTGGCAATGAGCAGTTCTTC
few	TRBV28	TRBJ1-5	NA	CASSLAQAVGPQHF	TGTGCCAGCAGTTTAGCCCAGGCCGTTGGGCCCCAGCATTTT
NA	TRBV5-6	TRBJ1-3	NA	CASSLEEGPTGNTIYF	TGTGCCAGCAGCTTGGAGGAGGGGCCGACTGGAAACACCATATATTTT
NA	TRBV28	TRBJ1-1	TRBD1	CASSPPQGGTEAFF	TGTGCCAGCAGTCCCCCTCAGGGGGGAACTGAAGCTTTCTTT
many	TRBV7-2	TRBJ2-3	NA	CASSYGDTQYF	TGTGCCAGCAGCTATGGAGATACGCAGTATTTT
NA	TRBV28	TRBJ2-3	TRBD2	CASSSWTSGYTDTQYF	TGTGCCAGCAGTTCCTGGACTAGCGGGTACACAGATACGCAGTATTTT
many	TRBV4-3	TRBJ2-2	NA	CASSPGLTPGELFF	TGCGCCAGCAGCCCGGGACTTACTCCCGGGGAGCTGTTTTTT
NA	TRBV7-9	TRBJ1-2	TRBD1	CASSFNRDRDLYGYTF	TGTGCCAGCAGCTTCAACCGGGACAGGGACCTCTATGGCTACACCTTC
many	TRBV20-1	TRBJ1-6	TRBD1	CSADRVDNSPLHF	TGCAGTGCAGACAGGGTCGATAATTCACCCCTCCACTTT
few	TRBV6-1	TRBJ2-7	TRBD1	CASSYRGPYEQYF	TGTGCCAGCAGCTACAGGGGGCCCTACGAGCAGTACTTC
NA	TRBV4-1	TRBJ1-5	NA	CASSQDYQGGGQPQHF	TGCGCCAGCAGCCAAGATTACCAAGGAGGTGGACAGCCCCAGCATTTT
few	TRBV12-3/TRBV12-4	TRBJ2-3	NA	CASTLGGYTDTQYF	TGTGCCAGCACCTTAGGGGGTTACACAGATACGCAGTATTTT
NA	TRBV11-2	TRBJ2-3	NA	CASSFSTSTDTQYF	TGTGCCAGCAGCTTTAGCACTAGCACAGATACGCAGTATTTT
NA	TRBV4-3	TRBJ2-7	TRBD1	CASSQDTGGLSYEQYF	TGCGCCAGCAGCCAAGATACAGGGGGGCTCTCCTACGAGCAGTACTTC
few	TRBV4-1	TRBJ2-1	NA	CASSPVVNYNEQFF	TGCGCCAGCAGCCCTGTAGTAAACTACAATGAGCAGTTCTTC
many	TRBV29-1	TRBJ2-7	NA	CSVGLAGNEQYF	TGCAGCGTTGGCCTAGCCGGAAACGAGCAGTACTTC
few	TRBV18	TRBJ2-5	NA	CASSPSIQETQYF	TGTGCCAGCTCACCCTCGATCCAAGAGACCCAGTACTTC
NA	TRBV7-4	TRBJ1-1	TRBD1	CASSADRGITEAFF	TGTGCCAGCAGCGCCGACAGGGGGATCACTGAAGCTTTCTTT
NA	TRBV14	TRBJ1-2	NA	CASSQVDLGKYGYTF	TGTGCCAGCAGCCAGGTGGACTTGGGGAAGTATGGCTACACCTTC
NA	TRBV19	TRBJ2-2	NA	CASSLPTYTGELFF	TGTGCCAGTAGTCTACCAACTTACACCGGGGAGCTGTTTTTT
NA	TRBV6-2/TRBV6-3	TRBJ2-3	TRBD1	CASTLDRGQDTQYF	TGTGCCAGCACCCTAGACAGGGGGCAAGATACGCAGTATTTT
NA	TRBV29-1	TRBJ2-7	NA	CSGERDSRQYF	TGCAGCGGTGAAAGGGACTCCCGGCAGTACTTT